This TCR beta chain was sequenced in a study of glioma-infiltrating T cells. This clonotype was seen many times. Germline values: CDR1 SGHRS, CDR2 YFSETQ. CDR3 length: 15 amino acids. Trimming cost V 0 bases and J 0 bases, with 10 bases left between them. Using RNA template, CDR3s of TCR alpha and beta were amplified with iRepertoire arm-PCR. TCRdb reprocessed the multiplex PCR reads with MiXCR, giving one entry per CDR3 protein. This sample carries 4,500 to 7,500 distinct CDR3 sequences, roughly 28% of them seen once, and the ten largest clones take around 13%. Source material: glioma tissue, nonneoplastic brain tissue, or PBMCs (not recorded which). The chain carries TRBV5-1 and TRBJ2-7; either TRBD1 or TRBD2 may supply D (5 bases each). The source is a human donor with low-grade glioma or glioblastoma, undergoing nonglioma brain surgery, or in good health (not recorded which). This chain's CDR3 is CASSLEWGSSYEQYF. DNA for the CDR3: TGCGCCAGCAGCTTGGAGTGGGGGTCCTCCTACGAGCAGTACTTC.